This TCR beta chain appears in the sequencing data of a study of T cells in Graves' hyperthyroidism and ophthalmopathy. Exclusion of patients followed from uncontrolled infection, other autoimmune disease, pregnancy or lactation. In the case of this clonotype: Its antigen is as yet unknown.

Template material for amplifying TCR beta CDR3 regions consisted of RNA transcripts. With the HTBI primer set, the TCR CDR3 went through a first round of RT-PCR. Using its own MiXCR run on the multiplex PCR reads, TCRdb lists one record per CDR3 protein. The data contain a few hundred thousand distinct CDR3 sequences, 15% to 18% of them seen just once; the ten biggest clones take up approximately 7.5%. Study-wide results and caveats: In blood, most of the thyroid clonotypes expanded above 0.001 were also present.

Trimming removed 2 bases from V and 0 bases from J, with 9 bases in between. The germline gives CDR1 SGHDT, CDR2 YYEEEE. The CDR3 covers 16 residues. This sequence was found in a woman between 18 and 29 years old with Graves' hyperthyroidism. The rearrangement joins TRBV5-6 to TRBJ2-6; maybe TRBD1 (5 bases). The sample consisted of blood. CDR3 coding DNA: TGTGCCAGCAGCTTCAGACAGAACTCTGGGGCCAACGTCCTGACTTTC. Translating it yields CASSFRQNSGANVLTF.